This note documents a single T cell receptor beta chain sequence. The CDR3 is 13 amino acids. V was trimmed by 5 bases and J by 2 bases, leaving 10 bases between them. Germline assignment: CDR1 SGDLS and CDR2 YYNGEE. This specimen comes from a study of blood T cell repertoires in COVID-19. Method: immunoSEQ multiplex PCR; TCRdb's copy keeps in-frame clones and lacks some. Of 150,000 to 200,000 clones detected, roughly nine tenths appear once; the ten largest clones hold under 2.5%. Sequenced input: peripheral blood. The clonotype originates from a man between 70 and 80 years old with active or convalescent COVID-19. V usage is TRBV9 and J usage is TRBJ1-2; a weak D match, TRBD1 (5 bases). The CDR3 sequence: CASSKTGNYGYTF. The CDR3, as DNA: TGTGCCAGCAGTAAAACAGGAAACTATGGCTACACCTTC. The full variable domain, in which reference TRBV9 and TRBJ1-2 provide the parts outside the CDR3, is DSGVTQTPKHLITATGQRVTLRCSPRSGDLSVYWYQQSLDQGLQFLIQYYNGEERAKGNILERFSAQQFPDLHSELNLSSLELGDSALYFCASSKTGNYGYTFGSGTRLTVV.